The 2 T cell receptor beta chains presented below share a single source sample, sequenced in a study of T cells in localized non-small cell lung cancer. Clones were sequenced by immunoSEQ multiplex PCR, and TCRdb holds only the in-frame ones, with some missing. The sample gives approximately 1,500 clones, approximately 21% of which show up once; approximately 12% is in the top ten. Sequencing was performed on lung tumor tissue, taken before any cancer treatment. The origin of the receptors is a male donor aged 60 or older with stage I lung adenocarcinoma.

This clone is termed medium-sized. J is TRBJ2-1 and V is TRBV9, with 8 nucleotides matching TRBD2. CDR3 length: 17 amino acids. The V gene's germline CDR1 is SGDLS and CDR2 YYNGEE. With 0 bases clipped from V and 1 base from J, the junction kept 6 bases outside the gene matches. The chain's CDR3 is CASSVVGASGSYNEQFF. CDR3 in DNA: TGTGCCAGCAGCGTAGTGGGAGCTAGCGGGTCCTACAATGAGCAGTTCTTC.

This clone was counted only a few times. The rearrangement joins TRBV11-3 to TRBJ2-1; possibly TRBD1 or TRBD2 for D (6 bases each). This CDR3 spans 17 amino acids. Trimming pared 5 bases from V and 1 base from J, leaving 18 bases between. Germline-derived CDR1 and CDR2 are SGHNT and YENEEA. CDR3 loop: CASSQVRGGTSYNEQFF. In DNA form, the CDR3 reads TGTGCCAGCAGCCAAGTCCGAGGGGGGACGTCCTACAATGAGCAGTTCTTC.